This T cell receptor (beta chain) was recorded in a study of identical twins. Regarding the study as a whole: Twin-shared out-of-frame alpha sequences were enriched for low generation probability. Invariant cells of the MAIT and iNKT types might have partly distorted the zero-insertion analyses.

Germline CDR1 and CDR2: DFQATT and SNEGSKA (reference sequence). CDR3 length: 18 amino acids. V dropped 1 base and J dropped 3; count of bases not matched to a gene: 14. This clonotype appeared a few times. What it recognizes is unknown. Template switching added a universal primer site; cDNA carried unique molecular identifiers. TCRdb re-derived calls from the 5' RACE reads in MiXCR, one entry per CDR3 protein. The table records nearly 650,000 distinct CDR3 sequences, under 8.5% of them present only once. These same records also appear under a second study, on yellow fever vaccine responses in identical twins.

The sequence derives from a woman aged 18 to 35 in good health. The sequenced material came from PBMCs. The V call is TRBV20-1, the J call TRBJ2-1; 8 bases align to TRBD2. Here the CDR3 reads CSARVTDPGLGSYNEQFF. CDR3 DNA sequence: TGCAGTGCTAGAGTTACCGATCCGGGACTAGGAAGCTACAATGAGCAGTTCTTC.